One sample yielded the 6 T cell receptor beta chains listed below, sequenced in a study of blood T cell dynamics during melanoma immunotherapy. Assay used: immunoSEQ multiplex PCR; TCRdb lists only in-frame clones, some missing. The table lists approximately 11,000 clones, roughly 80% of them singletons. Time point here: week 3, after first cycle of checkpoint inhibitor. Here the sequenced sample was blood, taken from a patient treated with checkpoint blockade. The origin of the receptors is a human donor with melanoma.

The CDR3 DNA reads TGTGCCAGCTTATCCACAGGGCCCCTCCAGCCCCAGCATTTT. Amino acid sequence: CASLSTGPLQPQHF. The chain joins TRBV2 to TRBJ1-5, with D perhaps matching TRBD1 (6 bases). The ends were cut back, 8 bases at V and 7 bases at J, with 18 bases in the middle. The CDR3 extends over 14 amino acids. The germline CDR1 and CDR2 sequences are SNHLY and FYNNEI.

This clone was recorded once. The rearrangement uses TRBV7-2 and TRBJ2-3, with D unclear. V lost 5 bases and J 2 bases, leaving 14 bases between the germline ends. The CDR3 runs to 15 residues. Germline-derived CDR1 and CDR2 are SGHTA and FQGNSA. The CDR3 here is CASSVGDDFTDTQYF. The DNA of the CDR3 is TGTGCCAGCAGCGTAGGCGACGATTTCACAGATACGCAGTATTTT.

The CDR3 region has the DNA TGTGCCAGCAGCCCGGTGGAGGGAGATCGAGTCACTGAAGCTTTCTTT. As protein: CASSPVEGDRVTEAFF. This rearrangement joins TRBV5-6 to TRBJ1-1; D is unclear. V was pared by 4 bases and J by 4 bases, with 20 bases between. This CDR3 region has 16 residues. The V gene's germline CDR1 is SGHDT and CDR2 YYEEEE.

This chain uses TRBV4-1 with TRBJ2-1, with D possibly being TRBD1 (6 bases). The ends were cut back, 1 base at V and 0 bases at J, with 10 bases in the middle. The CDR3 sequence is 16 residues long. Germline loops: CDR1 MGHRA, CDR2 YSYEKL. The CDR3 DNA reads as TGCGCCAGCAGCCAAGGACAGGCCCACTCCTACAATGAGCAGTTCTTC. It encodes CASSQGQAHSYNEQFF.

The gene calls are TRBV28 and TRBJ1-1; 10 bases fit TRBD1. CDR1 MDHEN and CDR2 SYDVKM come from the germline V gene. The CDR3 covers 15 residues. Trimming at V came to 6 bases and at J to 0 bases, leaving 4 bases not matched to a gene. The CDR3 loop is CASRLDRGMNTEAFF. In DNA form, the CDR3 reads TGTGCCAGCAGGCTGGACAGGGGGATGAACACTGAAGCTTTCTTT.

The CDR3 DNA is TGTGCCAGCTCACCGGTAAAATACGGAAACACCATATATTTT. Translation gives CASSPVKYGNTIYF. The chain couples TRBV18 to TRBJ1-3; D not certain. V lost 3 bases to trimming and J lost 4 bases, with 10 bases between them. Germline V gene sequence: CDR1 KGHSH, CDR2 LQKENI. The CDR3 covers 14 residues.